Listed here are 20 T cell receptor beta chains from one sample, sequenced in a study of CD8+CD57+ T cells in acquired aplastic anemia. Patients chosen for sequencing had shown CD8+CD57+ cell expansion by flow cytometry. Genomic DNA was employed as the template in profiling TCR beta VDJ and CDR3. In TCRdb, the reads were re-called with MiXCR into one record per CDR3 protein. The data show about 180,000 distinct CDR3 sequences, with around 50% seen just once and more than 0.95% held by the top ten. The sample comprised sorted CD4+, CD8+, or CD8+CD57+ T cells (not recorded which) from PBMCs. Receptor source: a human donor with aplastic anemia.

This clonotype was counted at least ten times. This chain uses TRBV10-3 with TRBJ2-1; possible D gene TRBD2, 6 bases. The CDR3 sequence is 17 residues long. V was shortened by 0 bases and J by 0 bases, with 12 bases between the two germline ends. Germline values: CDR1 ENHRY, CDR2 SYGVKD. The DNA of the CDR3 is TGTGCCATCAGTGAGTCAGGTCGGGGGAGCTCCTACAATGAGCAGTTCTTC. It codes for CAISESGRGSSYNEQFF.

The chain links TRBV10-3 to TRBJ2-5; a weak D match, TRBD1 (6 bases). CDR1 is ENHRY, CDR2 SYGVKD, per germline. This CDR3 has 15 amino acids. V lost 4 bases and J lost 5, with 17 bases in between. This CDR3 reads CAISGKGGFGETQYF. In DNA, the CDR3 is TGTGCCATCAGTGGGAAAGGGGGTTTCGGGGAGACCCAGTACTTC.

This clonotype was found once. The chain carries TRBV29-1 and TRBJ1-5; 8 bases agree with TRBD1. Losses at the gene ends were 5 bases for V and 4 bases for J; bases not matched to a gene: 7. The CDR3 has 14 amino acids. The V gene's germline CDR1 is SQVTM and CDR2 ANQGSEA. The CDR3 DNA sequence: TGCAGCGTTCAGGAGGACAGGGAAAATCAGCCCCAGCATTTT. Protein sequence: CSVQEDRENQPQHF.

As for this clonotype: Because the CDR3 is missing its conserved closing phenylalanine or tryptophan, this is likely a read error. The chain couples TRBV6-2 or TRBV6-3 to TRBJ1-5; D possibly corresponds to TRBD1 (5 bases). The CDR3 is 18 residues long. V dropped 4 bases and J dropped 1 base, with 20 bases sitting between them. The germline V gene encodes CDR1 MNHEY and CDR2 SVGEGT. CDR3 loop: CASSSSTSARGSNQPQHL. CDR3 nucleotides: TGTGCCAGCAGTTCCTCCACATCCGCGAGGGGAAGCAATCAGCCCCAGCATCTT.

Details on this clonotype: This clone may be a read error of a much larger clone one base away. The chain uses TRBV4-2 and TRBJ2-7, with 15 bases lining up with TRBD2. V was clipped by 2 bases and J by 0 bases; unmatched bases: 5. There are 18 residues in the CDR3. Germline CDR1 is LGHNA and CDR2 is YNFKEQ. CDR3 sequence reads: CASSQRGLAGGNSYEQYF. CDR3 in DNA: TGTGCCAGCAGCCAAAGGGGACTAGCGGGGGGCAACTCCTACGAGCAGTACTTC.

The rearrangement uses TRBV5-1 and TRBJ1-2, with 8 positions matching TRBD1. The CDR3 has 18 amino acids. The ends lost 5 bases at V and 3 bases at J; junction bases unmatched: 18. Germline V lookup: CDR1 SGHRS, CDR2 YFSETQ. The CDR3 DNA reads TGCGCCAGCAGTTTCGGACAGGGCAGTAGATATAGGGACTATGGCTACACCTTC. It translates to CASSFGQGSRYRDYGYTF.

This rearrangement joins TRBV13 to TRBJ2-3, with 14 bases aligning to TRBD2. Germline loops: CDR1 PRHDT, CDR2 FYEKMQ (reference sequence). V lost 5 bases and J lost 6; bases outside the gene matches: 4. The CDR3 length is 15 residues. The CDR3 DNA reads TGTGCCAGCAGCCTGGGGACTAGCGGGAGTGATACGCAGTATTTT. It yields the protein CASSLGTSGSDTQYF.

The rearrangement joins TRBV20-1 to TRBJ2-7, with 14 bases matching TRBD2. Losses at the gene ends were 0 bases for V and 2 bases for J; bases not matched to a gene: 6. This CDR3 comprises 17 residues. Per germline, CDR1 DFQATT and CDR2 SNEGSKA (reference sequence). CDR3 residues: CSARDQTSGRAPYEQYF. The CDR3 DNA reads TGCAGTGCTAGAGATCAGACTAGCGGGAGGGCCCCCTACGAGCAGTACTTC.

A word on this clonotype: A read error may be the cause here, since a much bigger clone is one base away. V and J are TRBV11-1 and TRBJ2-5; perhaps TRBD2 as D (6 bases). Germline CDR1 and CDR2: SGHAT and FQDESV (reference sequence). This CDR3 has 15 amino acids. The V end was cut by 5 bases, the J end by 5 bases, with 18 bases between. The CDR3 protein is CASSGGLQVAETQYF. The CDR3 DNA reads TGTGCCAGCAGCGGGGGGTTACAGGTGGCGGAGACCCAGTACTTC.

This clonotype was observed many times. The CDR3 reads CSARDSGAGNTIYF. The CDR3, as DNA: TGCAGTGCTAGAGATTCGGGGGCCGGAAACACCATATATTTT. The chain carries TRBV20-1 and TRBJ1-3; TRBD1 is a possible D gene (6 bases). Germline-derived CDR1 and CDR2 are DFQATT and SNEGSKA (reference sequence). Trimming took 0 bases from V and 4 from J, leaving 10 bases between them. The CDR3 consists of 14 residues.

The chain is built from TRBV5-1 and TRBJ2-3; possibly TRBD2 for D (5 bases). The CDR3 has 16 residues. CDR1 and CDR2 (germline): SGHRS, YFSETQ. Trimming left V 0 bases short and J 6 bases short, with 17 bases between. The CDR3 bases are TGCGCCAGCAGCTTGGCCGGCGGGTCAGTGGGGGATACGCAGTATTTT. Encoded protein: CASSLAGGSVGDTQYF.

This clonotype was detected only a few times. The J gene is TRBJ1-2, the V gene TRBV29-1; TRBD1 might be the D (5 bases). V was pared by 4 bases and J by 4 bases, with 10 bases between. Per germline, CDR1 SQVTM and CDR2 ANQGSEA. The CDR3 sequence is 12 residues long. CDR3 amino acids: CSVAGGPYGYTF. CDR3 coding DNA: TGCAGCGTTGCTGGGGGTCCCTATGGCTACACCTTC.

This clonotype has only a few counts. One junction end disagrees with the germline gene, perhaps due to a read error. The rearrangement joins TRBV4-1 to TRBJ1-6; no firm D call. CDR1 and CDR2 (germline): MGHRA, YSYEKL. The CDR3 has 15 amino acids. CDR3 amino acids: CASSKGYSYNSPLHF. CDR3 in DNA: TGTGCCAGCAGCAAAGGATACTCCTATAATTCACCCCTCCACTTT.

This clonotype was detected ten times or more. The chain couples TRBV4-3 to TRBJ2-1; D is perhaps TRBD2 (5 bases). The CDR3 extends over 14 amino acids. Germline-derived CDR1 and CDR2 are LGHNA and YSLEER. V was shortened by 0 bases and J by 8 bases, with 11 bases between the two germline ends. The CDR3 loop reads CASSQEVFGDEQFF. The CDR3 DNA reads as TGCGCCAGCAGCCAAGAGGTGTTCGGGGATGAGCAGTTCTTC.

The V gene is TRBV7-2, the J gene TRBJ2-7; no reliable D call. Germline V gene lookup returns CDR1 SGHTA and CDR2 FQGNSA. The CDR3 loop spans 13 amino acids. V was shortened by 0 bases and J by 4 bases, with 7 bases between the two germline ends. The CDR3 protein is CASSLAQQYEQYF. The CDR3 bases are TGTGCCAGCAGCTTAGCCCAACAGTACGAGCAGTACTTC. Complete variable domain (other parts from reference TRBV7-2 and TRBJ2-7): GAGVSQSPSNKVTEKGKDVELRCDPISGHTALYWYRQSLGQGLEFLIYFQGNSAPDKSGLPSDRFSAERTGGSVSTLTIQRTQQEDSAVYLCASSLAQQYEQYFGPGTRLTVT.

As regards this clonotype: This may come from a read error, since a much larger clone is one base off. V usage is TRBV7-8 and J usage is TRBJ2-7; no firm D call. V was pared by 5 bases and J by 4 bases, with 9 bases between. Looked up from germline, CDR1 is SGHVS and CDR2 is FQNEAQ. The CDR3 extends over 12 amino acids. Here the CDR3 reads CASSPQRYEQYF. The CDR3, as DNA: TGTGCCAGCAGCCCTCAGAGATACGAGCAGTACTTC.

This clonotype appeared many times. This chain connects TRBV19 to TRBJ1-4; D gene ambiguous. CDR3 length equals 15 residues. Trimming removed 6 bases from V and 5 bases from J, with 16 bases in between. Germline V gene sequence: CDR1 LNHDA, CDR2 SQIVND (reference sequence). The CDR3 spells CASSPYGKENEKLFF. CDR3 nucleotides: TGTGCCAGTAGCCCTTACGGGAAGGAGAATGAAAAACTGTTTTTT.

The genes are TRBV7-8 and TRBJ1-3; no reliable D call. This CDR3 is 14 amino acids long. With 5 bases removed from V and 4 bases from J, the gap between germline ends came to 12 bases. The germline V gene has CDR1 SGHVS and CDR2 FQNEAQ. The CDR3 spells CASSPVQSGNTIYF. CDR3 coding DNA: TGTGCCAGCAGCCCCGTCCAGAGCGGAAACACCATATATTTT.

CDR3 nucleotides: TGCGCCAGCAGTGATCAACTAGTTGGAGAGACCCAGTACTTC. Translating gives CASSDQLVGETQYF. This chain links TRBV10-2 with TRBJ2-5; the D gene is possibly TRBD2 (5 bases). Deletions cut 3 bases from V and 4 bases from J, with 12 bases between. Per germline, CDR1 WSHSY and CDR2 SAAADI. The CDR3 runs 14 residues.

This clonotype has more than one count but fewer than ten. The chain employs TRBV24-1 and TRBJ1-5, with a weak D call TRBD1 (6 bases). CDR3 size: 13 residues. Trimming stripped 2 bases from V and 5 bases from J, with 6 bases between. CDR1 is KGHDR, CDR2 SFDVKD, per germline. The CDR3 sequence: CATSDSGDQPQHF. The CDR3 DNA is TGTGCCACCAGTGATTCAGGGGATCAGCCCCAGCATTTT.